This T cell receptor (beta chain) is drawn from a study of T cell responses to AZD1222 COVID-19 vaccine. Study conclusions and caveats: It should be noted that donors were predominantly white British and more often female, and clonal diversity was possibly underestimated. Two AZD1222 doses significantly raised spike-specific TCR breadth and depth over controls.

A word on this clone: The antigen remains undetermined.

TCRdb's table, derived via immunoSEQ multiplex PCR, lists solely in-frame clones and lacks some. The sample features about 140,000 clones, with under 2.5% in its top ten. The CDR3 length is 13 residues. The V and J ends lost 1 base and 3 bases, in that order; junction bases with no gene match: 0. Germline V gives CDR1 GTSNPN, CDR2 SVGIG (reference sequence). This sequence joins TRBV30 and TRBJ2-7, with TRBD1 identical over 10 bases. Specimen: peripheral blood. This clonotype was obtained from an adult in good health. The CDR3 DNA reads TGTGCCTGGAGTGGGGACAGGGGCTACGAGCAGTACTTC. Protein: CAWSGDRGYEQYF.